These 6 T cell receptor beta chains were all obtained from the same sample, sequenced in a study of human T cells and chemical hapten exposure. The time point here: patch test 2, 6 weeks after DPC sensitization. Regarding treatment: therapeutic diphenylcyclopropenone sensitization with weekly scalp DPC. TCRdb reprocessed the RACE reads with MiXCR, giving one entry per CDR3 protein. The sample consists of 84,000 or so distinct CDR3 sequences, more than 8.5% of them appearing once. The source material was whole blood, sampled in connection with sensitization to the hapten diphenylcyclopropenone (DPC). All receptors derive from a woman in her twenties or thirties with alopecia areata. Some clones in this sample may be carry-over from other donors' samples.

This clonotype was counted ten times or more. This chain joins TRBV7-2 and TRBJ1-2, with 9 bases lining up with TRBD1. Trimming at V came to 4 bases and at J to 7 bases, leaving 16 bases not matched to a gene. CDR3 size: 17 residues. The V gene's germline CDR1 is SGHTA and CDR2 FQGNSA. DNA for the CDR3: TGTGCCAGCAGCTCTGAATTGATGACAGGGGGAGTAGGTGGCTACACCTTC. Protein sequence: CASSSELMTGGVGGYTF.

This clonotype was found a few times. DNA for the CDR3: TGCGCCAGCAGCTTGTCGATAAGGGGGAGGTCCTACAATGAGCAGTTCTTC. Translation: CASSLSIRGRSYNEQFF. The chain combines TRBV5-1 with TRBJ2-1, with D perhaps being TRBD1 or TRBD2 (6 bases each). Per germline, CDR1 SGHRS and CDR2 YFSETQ. V was pared by 1 base and J by 1 base, with 15 bases between. The CDR3 has 17 amino acids.

This clonotype occurred many times. This chain joins TRBV6-1 and TRBJ2-7, with a tentative D call TRBD1 (6 bases). Trimming cost V 1 base and J 6 bases, with 10 bases left between them. Germline V gene sequence: CDR1 MNHNS, CDR2 SASEGT. The CDR3 has 13 amino acids. CDR3 protein: CASSEETGAEQYF. CDR3 DNA: TGTGCCAGCAGTGAAGAGACAGGAGCCGAGCAGTACTTC.

This clonotype was counted between two and nine times. V is TRBV5-1 and J is TRBJ2-3, with D perhaps matching TRBD2 (6 bases). Trimming took 2 bases from V and 4 from J, leaving 14 bases between them. This CDR3 comprises 15 residues. CDR1 and CDR2 from the germline V gene are SGHRS and YFSETQ. CDR3 protein: CASSFVGAGPDTQYF. CDR3 DNA: TGCGCCAGCAGCTTCGTGGGAGCGGGTCCAGATACGCAGTATTTT.

This clonotype showed up many times. The rearrangement joins TRBV20-1 to TRBJ2-5; 7 nucleotides match TRBD2. This CDR3 is built from 14 residues. V was clipped by 6 bases and J by 5 bases; unmatched bases: 12. The germline V gene has CDR1 DFQATT and CDR2 SNEGSKA (reference sequence). CDR3 coding DNA: TGCAGTGCCGTCGAATTAGGGCGGGGGGAGACCCAGTACTTC. Translation: CSAVELGRGETQYF.

This sequence joins TRBV3-1 and TRBJ2-2, with TRBD1 as a possible D gene (5 bases). The germline CDR1 and CDR2 sequences are LGHDT and YNNKEL (reference sequence). Trimming stripped 2 bases from V and 4 bases from J, with 5 bases between. This CDR3 is built from 13 residues. In nucleotides, the CDR3 is TGTGCCAGCAGCCAAAGGGGCACCGGGGAGCTGTTTTTT. It is translated as CASSQRGTGELFF.